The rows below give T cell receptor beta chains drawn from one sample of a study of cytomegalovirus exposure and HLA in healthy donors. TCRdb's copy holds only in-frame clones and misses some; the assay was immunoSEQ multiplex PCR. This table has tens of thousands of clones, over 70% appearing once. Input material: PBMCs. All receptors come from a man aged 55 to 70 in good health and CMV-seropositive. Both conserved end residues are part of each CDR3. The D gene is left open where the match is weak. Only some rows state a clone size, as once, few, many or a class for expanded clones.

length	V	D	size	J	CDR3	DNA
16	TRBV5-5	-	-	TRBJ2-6	CASSLAPTGGANVLTF	TGTGCCAGCAGCTTGGCACCTACAGGGGGGGCCAACGTCCTGACTTTC
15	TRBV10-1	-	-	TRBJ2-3	CASSESGLSTDTQYF	TGCGCCAGCAGTGAATCAGGGCTCAGCACAGATACGCAGTATTTT
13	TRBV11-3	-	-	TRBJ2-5	CASSLAGLETQYF	TGTGCCAGCAGCTTAGCAGGGCTGGAGACCCAGTACTTC
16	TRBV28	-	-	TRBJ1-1	CASSFFSRGLNTEAFF	TGTGCCAGCAGTTTTTTTAGCCGAGGCCTGAACACTGAAGCTTTCTTT
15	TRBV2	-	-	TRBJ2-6	CASSRDFSGANVLTF	TGTGCCAGCAGTCGAGATTTTTCTGGGGCCAACGTCCTGACTTTC
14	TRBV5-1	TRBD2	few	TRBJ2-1	CASSMTSGNNEQFF	TGCGCCAGCAGCATGACTAGCGGGAACAATGAGCAGTTCTTC
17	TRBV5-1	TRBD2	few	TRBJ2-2	CASSPTGTSSSTGELFF	TGCGCCAGCAGTCCTACCGGGACTAGCAGTTCCACCGGGGAGCTGTTTTTT
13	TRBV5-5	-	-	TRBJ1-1	CASSLVFRAEAFF	TGTGCCAGCAGCTTGGTTTTCAGAGCGGAGGCTTTCTTT
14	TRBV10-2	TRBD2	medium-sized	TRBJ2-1	CASSRTSGSGEQFF	TGCGCCAGCAGTCGGACTAGCGGGAGCGGGGAGCAGTTCTTC
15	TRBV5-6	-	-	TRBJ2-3	CASSSGGRGTDTQYF	TGTGCCAGCAGCTCAGGAGGTCGAGGGACAGATACGCAGTATTTT
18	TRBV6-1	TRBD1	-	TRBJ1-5	CASSEMGTARYSNQPQHF	TGTGCCAGCAGTGAAATGGGGACAGCCCGATATAGCAATCAGCCCCAGCATTTT
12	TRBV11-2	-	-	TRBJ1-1	CASSPTGTEAFF	TGTGCCAGCAGCCCCACAGGGACTGAAGCTTTCTTT
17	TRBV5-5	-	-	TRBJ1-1	CASSFYYQGWGNTEAFF	TGTGCCAGCAGCTTTTATTACCAGGGATGGGGAAACACTGAAGCTTTCTTT
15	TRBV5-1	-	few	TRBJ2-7	CASSLIGGQVYEQYF	TGCGCCAGCAGCTTAATAGGGGGACAAGTCTACGAGCAGTACTTC
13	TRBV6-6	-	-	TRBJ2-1	CASSFLSWNEQFF	TGTGCCAGCAGTTTTTTAAGCTGGAATGAGCAGTTCTTC
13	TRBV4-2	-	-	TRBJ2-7	CASSQDQGYEQYF	TGTGCCAGCAGCCAGGACCAGGGCTACGAGCAGTACTTC
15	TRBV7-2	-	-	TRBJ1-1	CASSLAVEMNTEAFF	TGTGCCAGCAGCTTAGCGGTGGAGATGAACACTGAAGCTTTCTTT
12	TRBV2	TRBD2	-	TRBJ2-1	CASSRLGTSGVF	TGTGCCAGCAGTAGGTTGGGAACTAGCGGGGTCTTC
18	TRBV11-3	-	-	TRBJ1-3	CASSLPLGQAGSGNTIYF	TGTGCCAGCAGCTTACCACTTGGGCAGGCAGGTTCTGGAAACACCATATATTTT
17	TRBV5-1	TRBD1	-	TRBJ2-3	CASSPPGQGAGTDTQYF	TGCGCCAGCAGCCCCCCGGGACAGGGGGCTGGAACAGATACGCAGTATTTT
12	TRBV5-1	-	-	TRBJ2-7	CASSLEGAEQYF	TGCGCCAGCAGCTTGGAAGGGGCCGAGCAGTACTTC
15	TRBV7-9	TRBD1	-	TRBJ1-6	CASSQGDRGRSPLHF	TGTGCCAGCAGCCAGGGGGACAGGGGACGGTCACCCCTCCACTTT
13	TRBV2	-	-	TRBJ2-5	CASRVQPTETQYF	TGTGCCAGCCGGGTCCAACCCACGGAGACCCAGTACTTC
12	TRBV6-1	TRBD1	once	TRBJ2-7	CASRGDSYEQYF	TGTGCCAGCAGGGGGGACAGCTACGAGCAGTACTTC
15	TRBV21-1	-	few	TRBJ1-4	CASSKLYRDNEKLFF	TGTGCCAGCAGCAAGCTTTACCGCGATAATGAAAAACTGTTTTTT
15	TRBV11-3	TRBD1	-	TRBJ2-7	CASSLRQGVSYEQYF	TGTGCCAGCAGCTTACGGCAGGGGGTGTCCTACGAGCAGTACTTC
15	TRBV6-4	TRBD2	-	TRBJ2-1	CASSESGTMTREQFF	TGTGCCAGCAGTGAATCCGGGACTATGACCCGTGAGCAGTTCTTC
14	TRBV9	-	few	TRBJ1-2	CASSVAGGGFGYTF	TGTGCCAGCAGCGTAGCTGGTGGGGGGTTTGGCTACACCTTC
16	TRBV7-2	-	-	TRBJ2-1	CASRHEEGGPYNEQFF	TGTGCCAGCAGGCACGAAGAGGGGGGGCCCTACAATGAGCAGTTCTTC
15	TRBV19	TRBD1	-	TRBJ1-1	CASSIGSGTGTEAFF	TGTGCCAGTAGTATAGGATCCGGGACAGGGACTGAAGCTTTCTTT
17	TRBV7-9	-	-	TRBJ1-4	CASSRFWGAATNEKLFF	TGTGCCAGCAGCCGGTTCTGGGGAGCGGCAACTAATGAAAAACTGTTTTTT
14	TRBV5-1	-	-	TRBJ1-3	CASKEGSSGNTIYF	TGCGCCAGCAAGGAGGGGTCCTCTGGAAACACCATATATTTT
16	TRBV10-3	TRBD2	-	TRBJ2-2	CAISGTSGAYTGELFF	TGTGCCATCTCCGGGACTAGCGGTGCCTACACCGGGGAGCTGTTTTTT
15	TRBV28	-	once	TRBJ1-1	CASSLGAGFRTEAFF	TGTGCCAGCAGTCTAGGGGCGGGGTTTCGGACTGAAGCTTTCTTT
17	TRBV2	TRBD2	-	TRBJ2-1	CASSDQTSGRAAREQFF	TGTGCCAGCAGTGATCAGACTAGCGGGAGGGCCGCAAGAGAGCAGTTCTTC
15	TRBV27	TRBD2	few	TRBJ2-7	CASSSLAGTSYEQYF	TGTGCCAGCAGTTCCTTAGCGGGGACTTCCTACGAGCAGTACTTC
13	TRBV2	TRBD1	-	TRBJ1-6	CASGTGYNSPLHF	TGTGCCAGCGGGACAGGCTATAATTCACCCCTCCACTTT
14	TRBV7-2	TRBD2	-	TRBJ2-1	CASSLSGGAYEQFF	TGTGCCAGCAGTCTATCCGGGGGGGCCTATGAGCAGTTCTTC
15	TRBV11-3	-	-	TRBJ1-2	CASSSGGTQIHGYTF	TGTGCCAGCAGCTCGGGCGGGACGCAGATCCATGGCTACACCTTC
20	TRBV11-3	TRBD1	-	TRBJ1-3	CASSRTGTAVGGTSGNTIYF	TGTGCCAGCAGCCGAACCGGGACAGCGGTTGGGGGTACCTCTGGAAACACCATATATTTT
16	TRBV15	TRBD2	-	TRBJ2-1	CATSRDRTSGYNEQFF	TGTGCCACCAGCAGAGATCGAACTAGCGGGTACAATGAGCAGTTCTTC
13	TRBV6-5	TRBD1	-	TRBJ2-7	CASSPRGTYEQYF	TGTGCCAGCAGCCCCAGGGGGACCTACGAGCAGTACTTC
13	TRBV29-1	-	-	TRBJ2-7	CSVDDRSSYEQYF	TGCAGCGTTGATGACCGGAGCTCCTACGAGCAGTACTTC
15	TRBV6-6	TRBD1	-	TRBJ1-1	CASSIGTGGRTEAFF	TGTGCCAGCAGTATTGGGACAGGGGGGAGAACTGAAGCTTTCTTT
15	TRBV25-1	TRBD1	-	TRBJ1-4	CASSGYGQGNEKLFF	TGTGCCAGCAGTGGCTACGGACAGGGAAATGAAAAACTGTTTTTT
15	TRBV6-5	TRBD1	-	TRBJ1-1	CASSLQGPGNTEAFF	TGTGCCAGCAGTTTACAGGGGCCGGGGAACACTGAAGCTTTCTTT
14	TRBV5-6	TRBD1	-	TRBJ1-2	CASSLGGDSYGYTF	TGTGCCAGCAGCTTGGGGGGGGACAGCTATGGCTACACCTTC
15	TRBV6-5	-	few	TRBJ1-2	CASIHRGTAQGGYTF	TGTGCCAGCATTCATCGTGGGACGGCCCAGGGGGGCTACACCTTC
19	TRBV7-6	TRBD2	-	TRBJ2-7	CASSLAVRLAGEISYEQYF	TGTGCCAGCAGCTTAGCGGTAAGACTAGCGGGAGAGATATCCTACGAGCAGTACTTC
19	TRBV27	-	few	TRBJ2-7	CASSLSPGQSGTRLYEQYF	TGTGCCAGCAGTTTATCGCCGGGACAGTCCGGGACTAGACTCTACGAGCAGTACTTC
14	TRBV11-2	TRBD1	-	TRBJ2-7	CASSLGTGGYEQYF	TGTGCCAGCAGCTTAGGGACAGGGGGCTACGAGCAGTACTTC
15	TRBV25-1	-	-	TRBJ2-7	CASSDGTRISYEQYF	TGTGCCAGCAGTGATGGGACAAGGATCTCCTACGAGCAGTACTTC
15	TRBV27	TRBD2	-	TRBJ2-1	CASSSWTSGGEEQFF	TGTGCCAGCAGTTCATGGACTAGCGGGGGGGAAGAGCAGTTCTTC
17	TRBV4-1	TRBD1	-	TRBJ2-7	CASSQYGQGIPTYEQYF	TGCGCCAGCAGCCAATACGGACAGGGCATCCCAACCTACGAGCAGTACTTC
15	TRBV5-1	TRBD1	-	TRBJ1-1	CASSLDSRGVTEAFF	TGCGCCAGCAGCTTGGATAGCAGGGGGGTCACTGAAGCTTTCTTT
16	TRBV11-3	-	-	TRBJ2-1	CASSSINRAGYNEQFF	TGTGCCAGCAGCTCTATTAACAGGGCGGGCTACAATGAGCAGTTCTTC